This note documents a single TCR beta chain sequence. The CDR3 is 15 amino acids. Trimming left V 3 bases short and J 6 bases short, with 16 bases between. Germline CDR1 SGHNT, CDR2 YYREEE (reference sequence). The PCR used 60 Vbeta and 13 Jbeta primers. The protocol was immunoSEQ multiplex PCR, while the TCRdb copy is restricted to in-frame clones and leaves out a portion. The repertoire consists of 150,000 to 200,000 clones, with 70% to 85% occurring once and the leading ten covering 1.2% to 1.5%. This entry is derived from a study of cytomegalovirus exposure and HLA in healthy donors. Study information: Early on, a data release was issued that held roughly 86 million unique TCRs from HLA-typed donors. The study placed less than 90% of its approximately 400 genotyped donors in the Caucasian-associated ancestry cluster.

The receptor comes from a woman aged 25 to 39 in good health and CMV-seropositive. The chain has TRBV5-4 and TRBJ2-1, with a tentative D call TRBD2 (5 bases). The specimen sequenced was PBMCs. The CDR3 is CASSSLDSVGNEQFF. Here the CDR3 DNA reads TGTGCCAGCAGCTCCCTGGATAGCGTCGGCAATGAGCAGTTCTTC.